This TCR beta chain was identified in a study of read filtering for tumor transcriptome and immune sequencing. Study summary: Mean patient age was 65.9 years, range about 45 to 90; around 16 male, around 14 female. DNase treatment preceded whole-transcriptome library preparation.

Trimming removed 8 bases from V and 1 base from J; junction bases left unmatched: 8. Germline loops: CDR1 SQVTM, CDR2 ANQGSEA. CDR3 length: 14 residues. This library used 300 to 450 ng RNA and molecular barcoded adaptors spanning alpha/delta and beta/gamma chains. TCRdb re-derived calls from the reads in MiXCR, one entry per CDR3 protein. Of around 26,000 distinct CDR3 sequences detected, around 15% appear once; the ten largest clones hold just under 45%. This clonotype was observed a handful of times. The antigen is unknown. Findings and caveats of the study: Dropping single-read clonotypes raised IR-seq and RNA-seq shared-clonotype correlation. RNA-seq captured clonotypes less deeply and reliably than IR-seq.

The sequenced sample consisted of a population of CD138-negative cells sorted from bone marrow. The V gene is TRBV29-1, the J gene TRBJ2-7; 10 nucleotides match TRBD1. The clonotype comes from a donor aged 40 or over with multiple myeloma. In DNA, the CDR3 is TGCAGCACCCGGACGGGACAGGGGTCCTACGAGCAGTACTTC. This gives the protein CSTRTGQGSYEQYF.